This T cell receptor (beta chain) was documented in a study of blood T cell repertoires in COVID-19. Study summary: The analysed material was cDNA or gDNA that came from T cells, B-cell-depleted T cells, or PBMCs.

Per the original data handling: Estimated nucleated cell counts came from reference gene primer amplification. Assay used: immunoSEQ multiplex PCR; TCRdb lists only in-frame clones, some missing. D and trimming come from the DNA, and the V and J calls and clone size come from that table. Here the sample spans 200,000 to 300,000 clones, approximately 88% being singletons. CDR3 size: 18 residues. Germline loops: CDR1 LNHDA, CDR2 SQIVND (reference sequence). The ends lost 4 bases at V and 4 bases at J; junction bases unmatched: 11. The study recruited people aged roughly 18 to 89 years across 24 US areas.

Sequenced input: PBMCs or T cells enriched from blood (not recorded which). This sequence was found in a woman aged 40 to 49 with acute COVID-19. The chain uses TRBV19 and TRBJ2-3, with 13 bases fitting TRBD2. The CDR3 nucleotides read TGTGCCAGTAGTAAGGGACTAGCGGGATTAAGAGGTGCAGATACGCAGTATTTT. This gives the protein CASSKGLAGLRGADTQYF.